These T cell receptor beta chains were read from a single sample in a study of T cell repertoires in cytomegalovirus infection. TCRdb recomputed calls from the reads with MiXCR, one row per CDR3 protein. The sample shows roughly 700,000 distinct CDR3 sequences, around a third of them seen only once. Their cognate antigens are unknown. Sequencing was performed on cultured PBMCs, taken from culture after CMV antigen stimulation. These receptors originate from a human donor in good health (CMV status not recorded). Some clones in this sample may be carry-over from other donors' samples. Both conserved end residues are part of each CDR3. The D gene is left open where the match is weak. Expanded clones are given a class, and other clones once, few, many or no size at all.

>TRBV7-2|NA|TRBJ2-3|many
CASTVSTSTDTQYF
TGTGCCAGCACCGTCAGTACCAGCACAGATACGCAGTATTTT
>TRBV19|NA|TRBJ2-1|NA
CASSGYGGYHEQFF
TGTGCCAGTAGCGGATACGGGGGTTACCATGAGCAGTTCTTC
>TRBV6-5|TRBD1|TRBJ2-3|few
CASSHWTGRYSDTQYF
TGTGCCAGCAGTCATTGGACAGGGAGGTACTCAGATACGCAGTATTTT
>TRBV7-9|NA|TRBJ1-1|few
CASSFTGWGLADTEAFF
TGTGCCAGCAGCTTTACAGGTTGGGGGTTGGCGGACACTGAAGCTTTCTTT
>TRBV7-2|NA|TRBJ1-5|few
CASSFPSGQPQHF
TGTGCCAGCAGCTTCCCTTCGGGGCAGCCCCAGCATTTT
>TRBV11-2|TRBD1|TRBJ1-6|few
CASSLPTGGNSPLHF
TGTGCCAGCAGCTTACCCACAGGGGGCAATTCACCCCTCCACTTT
>TRBV7-2|TRBD1|TRBJ1-1|many
CASSLGRQGALGAEAFF
TGTGCCAGCAGCTTAGGTAGACAGGGGGCCCTAGGGGCTGAAGCTTTCTTT
>TRBV7-2|TRBD2|TRBJ2-5|few
CASSRGLAGAETQYF
TGTGCCAGCAGTCGCGGACTAGCGGGAGCTGAGACCCAGTACTTC
>TRBV9|NA|TRBJ2-2|NA
CASNTDTGELFF
TGTGCCAGCAATACCGACACCGGGGAGCTGTTTTTT
>TRBV12-3/TRBV12-4|NA|TRBJ1-2|NA
CASSLGWAYGYTF
TGTGCCAGCAGTTTGGGATGGGCTTATGGCTACACCTTC
>TRBV12-3/TRBV12-4|NA|TRBJ1-2|few
CASSLRGSGGYTF
TGTGCCAGCAGTTTACGGGGGTCCGGGGGCTACACCTTC
>TRBV25-1|NA|TRBJ1-1|few
CASSDQGHAEAFF
TGTGCCAGCAGTGATCAGGGGCACGCTGAAGCTTTCTTT
>TRBV7-2|TRBD1|TRBJ2-6|NA
CASSQQGAWGGANVLTF
TGTGCCAGCAGCCAACAGGGGGCCTGGGGCGGGGCCAACGTCCTGACTTTC
>TRBV19|TRBD2|TRBJ2-7|few
CASRSTSGPYEQYF
TGTGCCAGTAGATCGACTAGCGGACCCTACGAGCAGTACTTC
>TRBV6-2/TRBV6-3|NA|TRBJ1-1|NA
CASKAWGAYTEAFF
TGTGCCAGCAAGGCATGGGGAGCCTACACTGAAGCTTTCTTT
>TRBV7-2|TRBD2|TRBJ2-2|few
CASSFGTSSDGGELFF
TGTGCCAGCAGCTTCGGGACTAGCAGCGATGGCGGGGAGCTGTTTTTT
>TRBV7-2|NA|TRBJ2-3|many
CASSSLTVDTQYF
TGTGCCAGCAGCTCACTGACCGTAGATACGCAGTATTTT
>TRBV19|NA|TRBJ1-1|NA
CASSQSPNTEAFF
TGTGCCAGTAGTCAAAGTCCGAACACTGAAGCTTTCTTT
>TRBV7-2|TRBD2|TRBJ2-1|NA
CASSLEGAGLAGEQFF
TGTGCCAGCAGCTTAGAGGGAGCTGGACTAGCCGGTGAGCAGTTCTTC
>TRBV29-1|NA|TRBJ2-5|NA
CSAGGPGETQYF
TGCAGCGCTGGCGGACCGGGGGAGACCCAGTACTTC
>TRBV2|NA|TRBJ2-1|NA
CASSLLADEQFF
TGTGCCAGCAGCCTACTAGCTGATGAGCAGTTCTTC
>TRBV4-3|NA|TRBJ1-1|NA
CASSQDLGAGAFF
TGCGCCAGCAGCCAAGACCTTGGGGCTGGGGCTTTCTTT
>TRBV4-3|NA|TRBJ1-2|NA
CASSRSAGIGLGYTF
TGCGCCAGCAGCCGGTCTGCGGGAATTGGTCTTGGCTACACCTTC
>TRBV6-2/TRBV6-3|TRBD1|TRBJ1-1|NA
CASRHLRGPVTEAFF
TGTGCCAGCAGGCACCTCAGGGGGCCGGTCACTGAAGCTTTCTTT
>TRBV19|NA|TRBJ2-7|once
CASSIGRYPPGIYEQYF
TGTGCCAGTAGTATAGGCCGATACCCCCCGGGAATCTACGAGCAGTACTTC
>TRBV11-2|NA|TRBJ1-6|few
CASSLGGPHNSPLHF
TGTGCCAGCAGCTTAGGGGGACCACATAATTCACCCCTCCACTTT
>TRBV7-2|TRBD2|TRBJ2-3|many
CASSWRLAGADTQYF
TGTGCCAGCAGCTGGAGACTAGCGGGGGCAGATACGCAGTATTTT
>TRBV7-8|TRBD2|TRBJ2-3|few
CASSPPGLAGGNTQYF
TGTGCCAGCAGCCCTCCGGGACTAGCGGGTGGCAATACGCAGTATTTT
>TRBV14|NA|TRBJ2-2|NA
CASSPTRDGELFF
TGTGCCAGCAGCCCTACTCGGGACGGGGAGCTGTTTTTT
>TRBV5-6|NA|TRBJ2-5|NA
CASSWVRTSMGQETQYF
TGTGCCAGCAGCTGGGTCAGGACCTCAATGGGGCAAGAGACCCAGTACTTC
>TRBV7-6|NA|TRBJ1-3|NA
CASSIGSRGGTIYF
TGTGCCAGCAGCATTGGCTCCAGGGGAGGTACCATATATTTT
>TRBV6-6|TRBD2|TRBJ2-5|once
CASMAGGLETQYF
TGTGCCAGCATGGCGGGGGGGCTGGAGACCCAGTACTTC
>TRBV12-3/TRBV12-4|NA|TRBJ2-6|NA
CASSLAGGPGANVLTF
TGTGCCAGCAGTTTAGCCGGGGGGCCCGGGGCCAACGTCCTGACTTTC
>TRBV12-3/TRBV12-4|TRBD2|TRBJ2-5|many
CASSPETSGRRETQYF
TGTGCCAGCAGTCCAGAAACTAGCGGGAGGCGGGAGACCCAGTACTTC
>TRBV7-6|TRBD1|TRBJ2-7|few
CASSPWDRTYEQYF
TGTGCCAGCAGCCCCTGGGACAGAACCTACGAGCAGTACTTC
>TRBV7-2|NA|TRBJ2-1|few
CASSSIADPNEQFF
TGTGCCAGCAGTAGTATCGCGGACCCCAATGAGCAGTTCTTC
>TRBV7-2|NA|TRBJ2-1|many
CASSLRDPAYEQFF
TGTGCCAGCAGCTTAAGGGACCCGGCCTATGAGCAGTTCTTC
>TRBV7-2|NA|TRBJ2-1|NA
CASSLAWGAWEQFF
TGTGCCAGCAGCTTAGCATGGGGGGCCTGGGAGCAGTTCTTC
>TRBV11-3|NA|TRBJ1-1|NA
CASSFSGLDNTEAFF
TGTGCCAGCAGCTTCTCGGGACTCGATAACACTGAAGCTTTCTTT